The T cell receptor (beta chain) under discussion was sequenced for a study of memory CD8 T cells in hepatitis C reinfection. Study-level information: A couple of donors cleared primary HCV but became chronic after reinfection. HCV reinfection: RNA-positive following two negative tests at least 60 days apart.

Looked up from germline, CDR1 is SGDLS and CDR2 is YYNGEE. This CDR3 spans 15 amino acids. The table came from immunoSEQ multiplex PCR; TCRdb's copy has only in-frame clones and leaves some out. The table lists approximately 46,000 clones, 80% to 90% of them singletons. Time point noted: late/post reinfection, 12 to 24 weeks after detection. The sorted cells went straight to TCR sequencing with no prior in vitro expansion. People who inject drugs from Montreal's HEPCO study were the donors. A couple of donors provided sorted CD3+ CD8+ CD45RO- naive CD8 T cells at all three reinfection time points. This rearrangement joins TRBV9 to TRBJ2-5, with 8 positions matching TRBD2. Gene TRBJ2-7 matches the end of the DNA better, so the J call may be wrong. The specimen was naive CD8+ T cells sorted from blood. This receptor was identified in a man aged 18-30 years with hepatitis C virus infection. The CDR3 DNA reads TGTGCCAGCAAAAACGAGCGGGAGAGCGTTAACGAGCAGTACTTC. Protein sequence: CASKNERESVNEQYF.